This TCR beta chain comes out of a study of molecular identifiers for immune sequencing clone quantification (dated by TCRdb to the late 2010s). About the study as a whole: For a replicate experiment, RNA from around 20,000 or 100,000 naive CD8 T cells was divided into five aliquots, of which four were sequenced. This methods study used CD8 T cells to benchmark TCR RNA copy counting and molecular-identifier clustering-based TCR repertoire sequencing (MIDCIRS).

Libraries of naive CD8 T cells were built from anywhere between about 18,000 and 1,000,000 sorted cells, with 10%, 30% or 50% of the purified RNA used. On a BD FACSAria II, naive CD8 T cells were FACS-sorted as CD8+CD4-CCR7+CD45RA+ and collected into RLT Plus buffer. To test detection sensitivity, Jurkat RNA equal to some 11 TCR copies was added to samples of roughly 18,000-1,000,000 naive CD8 T cells. Enrichment of CD8 T cells was performed with RosetteSep CD8+ T Cell Enrichment Cocktail and Ficoll-Paque, after which ACK red cell lysis was carried out. Library generation was performed with PCR. TCRdb lists the instrument as NextSeq 500. Bulk TCR libraries were prepared as previously described, using TCR primers listed in Table S5. Total RNA was purified with the Qiagen AllPrep DNA/RNA kit. Before analysis, reads from multiple sequencing runs of one library were combined. The paper's data handling went like this. Reads were retained only if an exact TCR constant sequence was present, and the retained reads were trimmed to 150 nt and grouped according to their 12-nt molecular barcodes. Reads in each barcode group were sub-clustered using a 15% Levenshtein threshold, and a quality-weighted consensus sequence was built for each RNA molecule. Non-functional sequences were removed, as were lower-count sequences one edit away from another. Barcode sub-clusters with fewer than 20% of the maximum read count were removed, based on fitting two negative binomial distributions. TCRdb took the public reads, trimmed them with fastp at Q25, ran MiXCR for clone calling and kept in-frame beta chains. For every CDR3 protein sequence, its rows merge into one entry that carries the most common genes and DNA. In this record, the V and J calls reflect TCRdb's handling and not the investigators' own analysis. This sample is represented by approximately 590,000 distinct CDR3 sequences; 25% of them were singletons. Of the sample, about 0.78% falls within the top ten clones.

Findings and caveats that apply to the study as a whole: A single cell's worth of spiked-in Jurkat TCR RNA was reported detectable even among 850,000 to 1,000,000 naive CD8 T cells. Highly expanded clone sizes could be underestimated if identical TCR molecules share a barcode. When barcode sub-clustering was omitted, TCR diversity was inflated by chimeric consensus sequences, with chimeras reaching as high as 47%. Clones above 20 RNA copies held over 99% of molecules in CMV-specific effector cells but under 1% in naive cells. About 3 recovered TCR RNA copies per cell were obtained by modeling, versus around 9.8 by digital PCR, implying a capture efficiency of 25% to 30%. Spiked-in Jurkat TCR RNA (around eleven copies' worth), which is not part of the donor repertoire, was contained in the naive libraries.

Of note for this clonotype: Its antigen is unknown. Per-base qualities were not stored, and no clone one base away is much larger.

From cysteine to phenylalanine, the CDR3 is 14 amino acids long. Only the CDR3 region is kept as DNA, spanning 42 bases read in frame from base 1. Ends trimmed: V by 2 bases, J by 4 bases; bases unmatched to a gene: 2. From a lookup of the germline V gene, CDR1 and CDR2 are LGHNA and YSLEER. The chain joins TRBV4-3 to TRBJ1-1; 9 bases in the junction line up with TRBD1. Sequenced: naive CD8+ T cells from blood, with Jurkat cell RNA spiked in. The sample's cell subset or site label, decoded: FACS-sorted CD8+CD4-CCR7+CD45RA+ naive T cells. This clonotype was obtained from a human donor in good health. Some libraries in this study had Jurkat cell RNA spiked in. The CDR3 amino acid sequence is: CASSQQTGGTEAFF. The nucleotide sequence reads TGCGCCAGCAGCCAACAGACAGGGGGCACTGAAGCTTTCTTT.